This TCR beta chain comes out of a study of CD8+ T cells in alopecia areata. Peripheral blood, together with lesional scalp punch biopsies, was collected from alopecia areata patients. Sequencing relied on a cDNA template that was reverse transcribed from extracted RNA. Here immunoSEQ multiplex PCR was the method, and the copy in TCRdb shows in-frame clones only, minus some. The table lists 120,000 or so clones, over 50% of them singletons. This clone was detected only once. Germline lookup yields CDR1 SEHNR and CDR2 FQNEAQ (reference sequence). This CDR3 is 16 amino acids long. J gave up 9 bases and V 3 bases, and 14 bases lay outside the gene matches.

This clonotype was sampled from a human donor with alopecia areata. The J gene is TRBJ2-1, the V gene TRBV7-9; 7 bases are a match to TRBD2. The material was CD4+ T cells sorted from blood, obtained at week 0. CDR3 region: CASSFEASGGFSEQFF. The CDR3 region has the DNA TGTGCCAGCAGCTTTGAGGCGTCGGGAGGTTTTTCTGAGCAGTTCTTC.